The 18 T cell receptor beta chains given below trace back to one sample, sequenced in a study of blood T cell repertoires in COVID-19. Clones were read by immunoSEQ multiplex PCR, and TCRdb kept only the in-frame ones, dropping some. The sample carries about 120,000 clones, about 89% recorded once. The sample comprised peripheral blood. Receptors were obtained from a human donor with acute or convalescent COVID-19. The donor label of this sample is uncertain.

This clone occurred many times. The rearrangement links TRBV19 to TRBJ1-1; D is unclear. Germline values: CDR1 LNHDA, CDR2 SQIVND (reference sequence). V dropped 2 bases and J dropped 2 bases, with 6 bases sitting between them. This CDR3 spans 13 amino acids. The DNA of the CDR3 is TGTGCCAGTAGTATAATCGTTAACACTGAAGCTTTCTTT. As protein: CASSIIVNTEAFF.

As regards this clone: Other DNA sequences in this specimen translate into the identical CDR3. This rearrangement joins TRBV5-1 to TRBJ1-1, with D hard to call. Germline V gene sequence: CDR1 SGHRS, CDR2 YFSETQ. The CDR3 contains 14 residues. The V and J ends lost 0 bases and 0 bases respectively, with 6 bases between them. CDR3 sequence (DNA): TGCGCCAGCAGCTTGGATCGGGTGAACACTGAAGCTTTCTTT. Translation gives CASSLDRVNTEAFF.

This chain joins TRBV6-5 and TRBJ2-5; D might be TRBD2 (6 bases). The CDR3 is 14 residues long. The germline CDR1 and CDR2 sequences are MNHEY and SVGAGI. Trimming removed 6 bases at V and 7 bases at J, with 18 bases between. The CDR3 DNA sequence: TGTGCCAGCAGCTCTCGGGTTCGGGGAGGGACCCAGTACTTC. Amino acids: CASSSRVRGGTQYF.

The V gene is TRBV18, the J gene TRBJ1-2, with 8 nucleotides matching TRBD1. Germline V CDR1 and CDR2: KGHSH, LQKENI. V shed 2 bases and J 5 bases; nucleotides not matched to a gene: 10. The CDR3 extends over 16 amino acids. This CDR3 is CASSPGTPGTGYGYTF. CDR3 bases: TGTGCCAGCTCACCAGGGACACCCGGGACAGGATATGGCTACACCTTC.

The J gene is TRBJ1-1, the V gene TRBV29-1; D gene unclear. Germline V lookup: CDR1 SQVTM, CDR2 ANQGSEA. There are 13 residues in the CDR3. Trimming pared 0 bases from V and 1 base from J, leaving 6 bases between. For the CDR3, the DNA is TGCAGCGTTGAAGAGTCAGAGAACACTGAAGCTTTCTTT. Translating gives CSVEESENTEAFF.

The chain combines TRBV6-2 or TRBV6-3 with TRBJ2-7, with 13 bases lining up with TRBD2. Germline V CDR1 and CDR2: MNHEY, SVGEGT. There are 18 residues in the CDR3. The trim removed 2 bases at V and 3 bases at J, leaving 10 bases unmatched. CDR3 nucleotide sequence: TGTGCCAGCAGTTACCCGCGGACTAGCGGGAGAAAGTTCTACGAGCAGTACTTC. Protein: CASSYPRTSGRKFYEQYF.

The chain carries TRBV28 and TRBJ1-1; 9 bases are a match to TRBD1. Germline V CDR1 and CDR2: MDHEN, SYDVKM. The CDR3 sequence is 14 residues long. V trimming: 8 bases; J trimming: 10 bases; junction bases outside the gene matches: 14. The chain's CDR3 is CASQTGQGRVVAFF. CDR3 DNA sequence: TGTGCCAGCCAAACGGGACAGGGAAGGGTTGTAGCTTTCTTT. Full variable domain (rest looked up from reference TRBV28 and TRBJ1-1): DVKVTQSSRYLVKRTGEKVFLECVQDMDHENMFWYRQDPGLGLRLIYFSYDVKMKEKGDIPEGYSVSREKKERFSLILESASTNQTSMYLCASQTGQGRVVAFFGQGTRLTVV.

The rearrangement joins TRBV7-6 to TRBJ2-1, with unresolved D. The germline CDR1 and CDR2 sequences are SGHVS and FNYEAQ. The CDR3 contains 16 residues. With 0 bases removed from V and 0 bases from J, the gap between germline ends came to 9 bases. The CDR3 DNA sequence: TGTGCCAGCAGCTTAGCTCGAGGAGCCTCCTACAATGAGCAGTTCTTC. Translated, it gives CASSLARGASYNEQFF.

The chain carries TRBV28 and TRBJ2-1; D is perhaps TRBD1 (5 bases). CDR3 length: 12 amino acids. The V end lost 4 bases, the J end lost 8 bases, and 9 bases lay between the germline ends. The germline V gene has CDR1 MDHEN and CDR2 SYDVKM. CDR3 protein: CASSSQGYEQFF. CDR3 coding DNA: TGTGCCAGCAGTTCCCAGGGTTATGAGCAGTTCTTC.

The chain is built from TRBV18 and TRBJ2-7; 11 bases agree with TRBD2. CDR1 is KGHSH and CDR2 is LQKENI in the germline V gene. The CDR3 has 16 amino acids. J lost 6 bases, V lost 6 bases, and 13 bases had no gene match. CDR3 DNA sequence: TGTGCCAGCTCGCCTACTCTAGCGGGGGGTTCCGGCGAGCAGTACTTC. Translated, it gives CASSPTLAGGSGEQYF. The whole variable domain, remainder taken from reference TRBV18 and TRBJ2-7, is NAGVMQNPRHLVRRRGQEARLRCSPMKGHSHVYWYRQLPEEGLKFMVYLQKENIIDESGMPKERFSAEFPKEGPSILRIQQVVRGDSAAYFCASSPTLAGGSGEQYFGPGTRLTVT.

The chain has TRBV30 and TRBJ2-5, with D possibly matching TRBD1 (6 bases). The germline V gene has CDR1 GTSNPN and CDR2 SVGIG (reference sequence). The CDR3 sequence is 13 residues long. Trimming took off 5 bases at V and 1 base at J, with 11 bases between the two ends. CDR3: CAWSRTAQETQYF. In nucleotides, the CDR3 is TGTGCCTGGTCCCGGACAGCCCAAGAGACCCAGTACTTC.

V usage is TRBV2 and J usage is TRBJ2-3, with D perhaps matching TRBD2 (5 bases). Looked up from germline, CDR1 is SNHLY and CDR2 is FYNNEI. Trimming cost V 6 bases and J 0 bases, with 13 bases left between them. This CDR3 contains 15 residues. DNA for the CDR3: TGTGCCAGCAGCCGAGGGTATCCCAGCACAGATACGCAGTATTTT. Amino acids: CASSRGYPSTDTQYF.

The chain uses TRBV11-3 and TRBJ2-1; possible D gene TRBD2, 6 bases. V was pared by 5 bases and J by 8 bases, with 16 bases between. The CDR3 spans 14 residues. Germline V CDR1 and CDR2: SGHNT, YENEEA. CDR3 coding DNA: TGTGCCAGCAGCGCGACCCGGGGGATGCATGAGCAGTTCTTC. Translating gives CASSATRGMHEQFF.

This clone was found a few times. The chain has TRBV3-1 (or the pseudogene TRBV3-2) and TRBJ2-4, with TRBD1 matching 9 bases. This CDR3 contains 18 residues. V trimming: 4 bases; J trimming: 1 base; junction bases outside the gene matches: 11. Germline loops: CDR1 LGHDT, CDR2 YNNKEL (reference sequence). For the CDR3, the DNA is TGTGCCAGCAGCCCCCCGGAAGACAGGGGGGGGGCCAAAAACATTCAGTACTTC. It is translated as CASSPPEDRGGAKNIQYF.

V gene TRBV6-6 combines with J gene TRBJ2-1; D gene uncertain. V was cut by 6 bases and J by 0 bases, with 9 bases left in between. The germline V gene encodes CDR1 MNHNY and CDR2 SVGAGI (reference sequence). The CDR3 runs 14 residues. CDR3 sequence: CASRGPGSYNEQFF. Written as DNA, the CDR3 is TGTGCCAGCAGGGGCCCTGGCTCCTACAATGAGCAGTTCTTC.

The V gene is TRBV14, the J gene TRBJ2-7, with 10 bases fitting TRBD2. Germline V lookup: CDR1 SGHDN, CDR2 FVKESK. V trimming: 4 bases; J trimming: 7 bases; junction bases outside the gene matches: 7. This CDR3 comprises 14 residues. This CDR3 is CASSPLAGVGEQYF. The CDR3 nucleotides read TGTGCCAGCAGCCCGCTAGCGGGAGTGGGGGAGCAGTACTTC.

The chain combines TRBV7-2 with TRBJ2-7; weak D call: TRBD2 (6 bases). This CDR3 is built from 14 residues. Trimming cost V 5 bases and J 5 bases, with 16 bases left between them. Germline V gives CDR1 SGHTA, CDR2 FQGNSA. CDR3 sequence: CASSGPTRLDEQYF. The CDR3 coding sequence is TGTGCCAGCAGCGGCCCGACTAGACTCGACGAGCAGTACTTC.

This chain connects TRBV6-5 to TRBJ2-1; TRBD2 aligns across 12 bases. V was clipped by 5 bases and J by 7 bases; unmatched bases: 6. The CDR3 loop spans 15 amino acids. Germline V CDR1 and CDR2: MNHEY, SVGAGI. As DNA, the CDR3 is TGTGCCAGCAGTCAGCCGGGACTAGCGGGTAATGAGCAGTTCTTC. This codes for CASSQPGLAGNEQFF.